Listed below are T cell receptor beta chains from one sample, sequenced in a study of T cell responses to AZD1222 COVID-19 vaccine. The repertoire was sequenced with immunoSEQ multiplex PCR; TCRdb's copy has only in-frame clones and lacks some. Among roughly 130,000 clones listed, approximately 85% were seen once. Sample: peripheral blood, taken on day 0 of MenACWY control vaccination. The receptors were gathered from an adult in good health. CDR3s include the opening cysteine and the closing phenylalanine or tryptophan. D genes are given only for firm matches. A clone size is listed for some rows: how often the clone was seen (once, few, many), or a class if it is expanded.

>17|TRBV5-1|TRBD1|.|TRBJ2-2
CASILNPGQGATGELFF
TGCGCCAGCATCCTTAACCCGGGACAGGGGGCCACCGGGGAGCTGTTTTTT
>15|TRBV28|.|.|TRBJ2-7
CASSLGGWGTYEQYF
TGTGCCAGCAGTTTAGGCGGGTGGGGTACCTACGAGCAGTACTTC
>16|TRBV13|TRBD2|.|TRBJ2-5
CASSLVLAGLQETQYF
TGTGCCAGCAGCTTAGTATTAGCGGGGCTCCAAGAGACCCAGTACTTC
>13|TRBV25-1|.|.|TRBJ2-7
CASSEYRAYEQYF
TGTGCCAGCAGTGAATACAGGGCCTACGAGCAGTACTTC
>13|TRBV30|.|once|TRBJ1-5
CAWTVNSNQPQHF
TGTGCCTGGACAGTAAATAGCAATCAGCCCCAGCATTTT
>16|TRBV3-1/TRBV3-2|.|few|TRBJ1-1
CASSHSLEYPNTEAFF
TGTGCCAGCAGCCATTCCCTAGAGTACCCGAACACTGAAGCTTTCTTT
>13|TRBV5-1|.|.|TRBJ1-1
CASSSGQNTEAFF
TGCGCCAGCAGCTCAGGACAGAACACTGAAGCTTTCTTT
>13|TRBV2|.|.|TRBJ1-1
CASINSVRTEAFF
TGTGCCAGCATTAACTCCGTCCGGACTGAAGCTTTCTTT
>14|TRBV6-5|.|.|TRBJ1-1
CASSYSKQGAEAFF
TGTGCCAGCAGTTACTCGAAACAGGGCGCTGAAGCTTTCTTT
>15|TRBV27|.|.|TRBJ1-2
CASSPKGGGHYGYTF
TGTGCCAGCAGTCCCAAGGGGGGAGGCCACTATGGCTACACCTTC
>16|TRBV6-1|.|.|TRBJ2-7
CASSEGLGISSYEQYF
TGTGCCAGCAGTGAAGGTCTGGGGATCTCCTCCTACGAGCAGTACTTC
>14|TRBV29-1|TRBD1|.|TRBJ2-2
CSVVGTVNTGELFF
TGCAGCGTTGTTGGGACAGTAAACACCGGGGAGCTGTTTTTT
>13|TRBV9|.|.|TRBJ2-7
CASSPWGGNEQYF
TGTGCCAGCAGCCCTTGGGGCGGGAACGAGCAGTACTTC
>14|TRBV2|TRBD1|.|TRBJ1-1
CASNRQGWDTEAFF
TGTGCCAGCAACCGACAGGGGTGGGACACTGAAGCTTTCTTT
>15|TRBV5-1|.|.|TRBJ2-4
CASSQPGDGKNIQYF
TGCGCCAGCAGCCAGCCAGGGGACGGCAAAAACATTCAGTACTTC
>8|TRBV19|.|.|TRBJ1-2
CARRCYTF
TGTGCTCGTCGGTGCTACACCTTC
>20|TRBV4-1|.|.|TRBJ1-5
CASSQDDKGGAQHSNQPQHF
TGCGCCAGCAGCCAAGATGACAAAGGAGGGGCCCAGCATAGCAATCAGCCCCAGCATTTT
>16|TRBV7-9|.|.|TRBJ2-7
CASSPTWHTGEGEQYF
TGTGCCAGCAGCCCGACGTGGCACACGGGGGAAGGCGAGCAGTACTTC
>13|TRBV2|.|.|TRBJ1-1
CASRRRGNTEAFF
TGTGCCAGCAGGAGACGCGGGAACACTGAAGCTTTCTTT
>12|TRBV2|.|.|TRBJ2-7
CASSEQLYEQYF
TGTGCCAGCAGTGAACAGCTTTACGAGCAGTACTTC
>16|TRBV4-2|TRBD1|.|TRBJ2-4
CASSQAGQIAKNIQYF
TGTGCCAGCAGCCAAGCGGGACAGATAGCCAAAAACATTCAGTACTTC
>16|TRBV10-3|TRBD2|few|TRBJ2-7
CAISAGSGGSPYEQYF
TGTGCCATCAGTGCGGGATCGGGCGGGAGCCCCTACGAGCAGTACTTC
>18|TRBV13|TRBD2|.|TRBJ2-2
CASSLGLAGGSWTGELFF
TGTGCCAGCAGTTTGGGACTAGCGGGAGGATCGTGGACCGGGGAGCTGTTTTTT
>13|TRBV6-5|.|.|TRBJ2-2
CASRGSNTGELFF
TGTGCCAGCAGGGGGTCTAACACCGGGGAGCTGTTTTTT
>17|TRBV7-9|.|.|TRBJ1-3
CASSSPGGPSSGNTIYF
TGTGCCAGCAGCTCCCCTGGTGGACCCAGCTCTGGAAACACCATATATTTT
>16|TRBV28|.|few|TRBJ1-3
CASSLQGRGFGNTIYF
TGTGCCAGCAGTTTACAGGGCAGGGGATTTGGAAACACCATATATTTT
>16|TRBV6-5|.|few|TRBJ1-1
CASSYSGRGARPEAFF
TGTGCCAGCAGTTACTCGGGTCGGGGGGCGCGACCTGAAGCTTTCTTT
>14|TRBV10-3|TRBD1|few|TRBJ1-1
CAISPGQGAFEAFF
TGTGCCATCAGTCCGGGACAGGGGGCGTTCGAGGCTTTCTTT
>14|TRBV29-1|.|.|TRBJ1-2
CSVVQGNANYGYTF
TGCAGCGTGGTCCAGGGGAACGCTAACTATGGCTACACCTTC
>14|TRBV28|TRBD2|.|TRBJ2-7
CASSRAGGSYEQYF
TGTGCCAGCTCTAGGGCGGGAGGCTCCTACGAGCAGTACTTC
>14|TRBV21-1|.|.|TRBJ1-2
CASSPRGRDYGYTF
TGTGCCAGCAGCCCCAGGGGGCGCGACTATGGCTACACCTTC
>14|TRBV6-5|.|.|TRBJ1-2
CASSRLGGNYGYTF
TGTGCCAGCAGTCGACTGGGTGGAAACTATGGCTACACCTTC
>10|TRBV12-3/TRBV12-4|.|.|TRBJ2-5
CASGGETQYF
TGTGCCAGTGGAGGGGAGACCCAGTACTTC
>14|TRBV4-2|TRBD1|.|TRBJ1-1
CASSQRTGGPEAFF
TGTGCCAGCAGCCAGAGGACAGGGGGACCTGAAGCTTTCTTT
>13|TRBV5-1|.|once|TRBJ2-4
CASQGVAKNIQYF
TGCGCCAGCCAGGGAGTAGCCAAAAACATTCAGTACTTC